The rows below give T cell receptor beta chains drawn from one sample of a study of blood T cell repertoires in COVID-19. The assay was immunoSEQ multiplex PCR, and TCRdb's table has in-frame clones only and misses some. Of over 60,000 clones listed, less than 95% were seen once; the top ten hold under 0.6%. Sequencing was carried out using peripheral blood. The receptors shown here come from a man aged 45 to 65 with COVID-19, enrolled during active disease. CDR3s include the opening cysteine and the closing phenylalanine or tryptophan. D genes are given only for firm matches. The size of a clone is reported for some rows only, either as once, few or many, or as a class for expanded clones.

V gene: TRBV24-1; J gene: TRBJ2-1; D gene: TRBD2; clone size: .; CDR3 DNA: TGTGCCACCAGCACTAGCGGAACGACCTACAATGAGCAGTTCTTC; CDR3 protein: CATSTSGTTYNEQFF
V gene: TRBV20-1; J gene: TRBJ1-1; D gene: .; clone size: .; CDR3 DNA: TGCAGTGCTAGTCGGGGGGAAGAAGCTTTCTTT; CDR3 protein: CSASRGEEAFF
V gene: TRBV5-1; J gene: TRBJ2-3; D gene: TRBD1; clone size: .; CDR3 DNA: TGCGCCAGCAGCTCCATGACAGGGGATACGCAGTATTTT; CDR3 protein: CASSSMTGDTQYF
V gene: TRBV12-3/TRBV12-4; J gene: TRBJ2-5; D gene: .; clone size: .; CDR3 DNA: TGTGCCAGCGGATCGGACAGTCAAGAGACCCAGTACTTC; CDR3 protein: CASGSDSQETQYF
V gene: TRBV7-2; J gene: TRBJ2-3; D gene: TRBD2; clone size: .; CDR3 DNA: TGTGCCAGCAGCTTCCGGGGGAGGGCCGGGGATACGCAGTATTTT; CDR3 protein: CASSFRGRAGDTQYF
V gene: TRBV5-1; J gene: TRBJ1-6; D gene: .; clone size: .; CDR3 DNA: TGCGCCAGCAGCAGGGAACAGGGTCTGGGTTCACCCCTCCACTTT; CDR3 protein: CASSREQGLGSPLHF
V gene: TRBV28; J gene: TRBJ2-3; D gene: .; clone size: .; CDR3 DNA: TGTGCCAGCAGCTTTAGTTCCTTTCTGGATACGCAGTATTTT; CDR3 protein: CASSFSSFLDTQYF
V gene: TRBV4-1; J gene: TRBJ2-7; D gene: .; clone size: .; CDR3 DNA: TGCGCCAGCAGCCCCCCCGGGACTCCGACCTACGAGCAGTACTTC; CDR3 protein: CASSPPGTPTYEQYF
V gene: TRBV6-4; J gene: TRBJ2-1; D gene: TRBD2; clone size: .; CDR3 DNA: TGTGCCAGCAGTAGCGGGAGGTACAATGAGCAGTTCTTC; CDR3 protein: CASSSGRYNEQFF
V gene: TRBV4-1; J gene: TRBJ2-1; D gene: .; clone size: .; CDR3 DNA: TGCGCCAGCAGCCATCGACTCTCCTACAATGAGCAGTTCTTC; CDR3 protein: CASSHRLSYNEQFF
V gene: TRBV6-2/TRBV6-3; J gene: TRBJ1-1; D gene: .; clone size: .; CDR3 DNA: TGTGCCAGCAGTTACGGCCCTGAAGCTTTCTTT; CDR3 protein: CASSYGPEAFF
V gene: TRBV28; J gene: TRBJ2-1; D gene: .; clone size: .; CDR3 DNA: TGTGCCAGCAGTTTATCAGGGACAACCTACAATGAGCAGTTCTTC; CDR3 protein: CASSLSGTTYNEQFF
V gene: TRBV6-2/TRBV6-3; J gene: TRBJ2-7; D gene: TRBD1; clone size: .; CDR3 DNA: TGTGCCAGCAGTTACTCTTTGGGACAGGGGTACGACGAGCAGTACTTC; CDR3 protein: CASSYSLGQGYDEQYF
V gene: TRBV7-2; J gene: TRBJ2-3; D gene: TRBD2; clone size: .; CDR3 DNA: TGTGCCAGCAGCAGAGGGACTAGCGGGATAGGCTCCACAGATACGCAGTATTTT; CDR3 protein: CASSRGTSGIGSTDTQYF
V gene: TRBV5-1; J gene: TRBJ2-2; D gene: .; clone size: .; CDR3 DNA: TGCGCCAGCAGCGGAGGGAGTCTGAACACCGGGGAGCTGTTTTTT; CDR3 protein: CASSGGSLNTGELFF
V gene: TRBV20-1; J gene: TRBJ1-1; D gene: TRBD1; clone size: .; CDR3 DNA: TGCAGTGCCTCGGGACAGATCGAAGCTTTCTTT; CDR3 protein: CSASGQIEAFF
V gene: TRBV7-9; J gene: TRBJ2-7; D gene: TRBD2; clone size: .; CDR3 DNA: TGTGCCAGCAGCTCCGGGAGGGCCTACGAGCAGTACTTC; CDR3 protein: CASSSGRAYEQYF
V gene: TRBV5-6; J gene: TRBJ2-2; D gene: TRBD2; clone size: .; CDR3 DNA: TGTGCCAGCAGCTTACTAGCGGGAGAGTTTACCGGGGAGCTGTTTTTT; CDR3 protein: CASSLLAGEFTGELFF
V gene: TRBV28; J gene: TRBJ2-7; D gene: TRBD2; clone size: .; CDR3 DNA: TGTGCCAGCAGTTTACTAGGGACTAGCGGGAGCTCCTACGAGCAGTACTTC; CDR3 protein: CASSLLGTSGSSYEQYF
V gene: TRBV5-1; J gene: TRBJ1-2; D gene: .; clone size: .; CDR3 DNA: TGCGCCAGCAGCTACCCCTCGGGAGGGAACGGCTACACCTTC; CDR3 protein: CASSYPSGGNGYTF
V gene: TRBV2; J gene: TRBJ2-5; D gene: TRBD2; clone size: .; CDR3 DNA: TGTGCCAGCAGGGGACTAGCAAAAGAGACCCAGTACTTC; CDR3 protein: CASRGLAKETQYF
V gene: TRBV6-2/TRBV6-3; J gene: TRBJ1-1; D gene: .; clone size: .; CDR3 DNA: TGTGCCAGCAGTCTCGCAGGGCGGAACACTGAAGCTTTCTTT; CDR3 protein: CASSLAGRNTEAFF
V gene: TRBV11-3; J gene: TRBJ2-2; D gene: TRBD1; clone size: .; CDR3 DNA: TGTGCCAGCAGCTCCCGGGACAGGAAACGGGAGCTGTTTTTT; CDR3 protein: CASSSRDRKRELFF
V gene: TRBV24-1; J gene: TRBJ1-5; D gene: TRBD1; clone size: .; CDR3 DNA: TGTGCCACCAGTGACCCAGGACAGGGAAATCAGCCCCAGCATTTT; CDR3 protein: CATSDPGQGNQPQHF
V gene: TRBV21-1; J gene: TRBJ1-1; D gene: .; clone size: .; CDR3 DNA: TGTGCCAGCAGCAAAGCTTGTAGGAGGGAGGCCCTGGCTGAAGCTTTCTTT; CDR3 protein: CASSKACRREALAEAFF
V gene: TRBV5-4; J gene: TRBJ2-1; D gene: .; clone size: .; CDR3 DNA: TGTGCCAGCAGCTTGGGACTAACCAACATTTACAATGAGCAGTTCTTC; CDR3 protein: CASSLGLTNIYNEQFF
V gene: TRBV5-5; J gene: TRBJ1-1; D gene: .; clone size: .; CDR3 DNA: TGTGCCAGCAGCAAGATTAGTATCACTGAAGCTTTCTTT; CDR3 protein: CASSKISITEAFF
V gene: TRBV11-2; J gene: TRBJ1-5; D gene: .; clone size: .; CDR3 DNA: TGTGCCAGCAGCCTGATAGAAGGGGGCAATCAGCCCCAGCATTTT; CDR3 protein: CASSLIEGGNQPQHF
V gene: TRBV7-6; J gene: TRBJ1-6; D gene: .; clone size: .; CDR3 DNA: TGTGCCAGCAGCTTAGACGCGGGCAGGGGAAATTCACCCCTCCACTTT; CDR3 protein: CASSLDAGRGNSPLHF
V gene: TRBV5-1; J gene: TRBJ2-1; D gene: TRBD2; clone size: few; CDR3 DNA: TGCGCCAGCAGCTTGACTAGCGGCTATAACAATGAGCAGTTCTTC; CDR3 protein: CASSLTSGYNNEQFF
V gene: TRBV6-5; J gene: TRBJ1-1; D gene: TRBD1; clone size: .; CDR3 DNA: TGTGCCAGCAATCACAGGGGGAATGAAGCTTTCTTT; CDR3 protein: CASNHRGNEAFF
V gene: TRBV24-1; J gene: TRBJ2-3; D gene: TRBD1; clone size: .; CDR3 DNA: TGTGCCACCAGTGATTTGAGAGGGGGCAACACAGATACGCAGTATTTT; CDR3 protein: CATSDLRGGNTDTQYF
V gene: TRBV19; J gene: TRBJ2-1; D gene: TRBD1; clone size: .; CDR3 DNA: TGTGCCAGTAGTCAACAGGGGAATGCCTACAATGAGCAGTTCTTC; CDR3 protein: CASSQQGNAYNEQFF
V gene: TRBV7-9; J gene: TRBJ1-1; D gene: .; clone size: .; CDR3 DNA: TGTGCCAGCAGCCGCCTCCCTCAGGGGATGGGGGACACTGAAGCTTTCTTT; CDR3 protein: CASSRLPQGMGDTEAFF
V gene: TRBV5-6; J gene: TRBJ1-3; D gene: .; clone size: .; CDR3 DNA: TGTGCCAGCAGCTTGCTAGGGACATCTGGAAACACCATATATTTT; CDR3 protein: CASSLLGTSGNTIYF
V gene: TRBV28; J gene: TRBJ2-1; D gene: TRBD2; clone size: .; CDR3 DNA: TGTGCCAGCAGCCTCACTAGCGGGGGCTACAATGAGCAGTTCTTC; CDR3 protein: CASSLTSGGYNEQFF
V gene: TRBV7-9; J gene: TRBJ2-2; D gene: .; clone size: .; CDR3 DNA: TGTGCCAGCAGCTTAGCCAAACAGGGTTGGGATACCGGGGAGCTGTTTTTT; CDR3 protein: CASSLAKQGWDTGELFF
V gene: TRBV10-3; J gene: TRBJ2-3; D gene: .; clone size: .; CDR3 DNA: TGTGCCATCATGGGGCGGGCGGGAAGCACAGATACGCAGTATTTT; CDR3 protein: CAIMGRAGSTDTQYF
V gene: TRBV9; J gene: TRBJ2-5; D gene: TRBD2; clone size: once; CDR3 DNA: TGTGCCAGCAGCCCCCACAGACGACTAGCGGGAGAACAAGAGACCCAGTACTTC; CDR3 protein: CASSPHRRLAGEQETQYF
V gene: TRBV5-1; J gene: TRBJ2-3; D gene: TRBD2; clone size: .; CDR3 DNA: TGCGCCAGCAGCCCTACTAGCGGAGGGACAGATACGCAGTATTTT; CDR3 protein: CASSPTSGGTDTQYF
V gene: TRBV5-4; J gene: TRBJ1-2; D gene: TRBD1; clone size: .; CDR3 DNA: TGTGCCAGCAGACAGGGGGCCCTTTTCTATGGCTACACCTTC; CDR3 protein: CASRQGALFYGYTF
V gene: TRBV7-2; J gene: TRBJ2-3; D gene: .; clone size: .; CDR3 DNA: TGTGCCAGCAGCTCAGACCCGGGACTCACAGATACGCAGTATTTT; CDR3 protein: CASSSDPGLTDTQYF
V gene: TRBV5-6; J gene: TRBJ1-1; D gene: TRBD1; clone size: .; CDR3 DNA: TGTGCCAGCAGCTCCCCCGACAGGGTAATCGCTGAAGCTTTCTTT; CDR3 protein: CASSSPDRVIAEAFF
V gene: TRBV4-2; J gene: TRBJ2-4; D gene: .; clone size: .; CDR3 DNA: TGTGCCAGCAGCCAAGCGGACATTCAGTACTTC; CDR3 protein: CASSQADIQYF
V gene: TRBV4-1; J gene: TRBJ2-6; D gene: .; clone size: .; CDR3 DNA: TGCGCCAGCAGCCATCCAGGTAGGGCCAACGTCCTGACTTTC; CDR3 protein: CASSHPGRANVLTF
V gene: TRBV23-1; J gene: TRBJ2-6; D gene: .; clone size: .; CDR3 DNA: TGCGCCAGCAGTCAATGCGAGGACTCTGGGGCCAACGTCCTGACTTTC; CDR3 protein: CASSQCEDSGANVLTF
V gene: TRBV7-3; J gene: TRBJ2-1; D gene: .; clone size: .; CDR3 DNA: TGTGCCAGCAGCCGCCGGCCCCGGTGGGCTTACAATGAGCAGTTCTTC; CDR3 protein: CASSRRPRWAYNEQFF
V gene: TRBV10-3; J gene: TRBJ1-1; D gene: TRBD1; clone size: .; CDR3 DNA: TGTGCCATCAGGGGGGACAGGGGTCGCACTGAAGCTTTCTTT; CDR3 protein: CAIRGDRGRTEAFF
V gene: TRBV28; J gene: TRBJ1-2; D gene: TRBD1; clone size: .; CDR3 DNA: TGTGCCAGCAGCCCCTGGACAGGGGTGGCTGGCTACACCTTC; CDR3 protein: CASSPWTGVAGYTF
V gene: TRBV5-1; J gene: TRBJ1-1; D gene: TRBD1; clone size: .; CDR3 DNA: TGCGCCAGCAGCTTGGCACAGGGGGCAAATGGGGACACTGAAGCTTTCTTT; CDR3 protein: CASSLAQGANGDTEAFF